This is a list of T cell receptor beta chains from one sample in a study of CD8 T cells in Susac syndrome. TCRdb fed the immunoSEQ multiplex PCR reads into MiXCR, producing one record per CDR3 protein. Among around 200,000 distinct CDR3 sequences listed, 80% to 95% were seen once. The sample was CD8+ T cells from PBMCs. The receptors were sampled from a human donor with multiple sclerosis. Both conserved end residues are part of each CDR3. D genes are given only for firm matches. Clone size, where shown, is once, few, many, or a class for clones that have expanded.

length: 17
size: -
J: TRBJ2-5
V: TRBV3-1
D: -
DNA: TGTGCCAGCAGCCAAGTTGCAGGCGTCCAGTACCAAGAGACCCAGTACTTC
CDR3: CASSQVAGVQYQETQYF

length: 20
size: -
J: TRBJ2-6
V: TRBV6-5
D: TRBD1
DNA: TGTGCCAGCAGTTACTGGACACAGGGGGCGCCGGGGACTGGGGCCAACGTCCTGACTTTC
CDR3: CASSYWTQGAPGTGANVLTF

length: 13
size: -
J: TRBJ2-7
V: TRBV30
D: -
DNA: TGTGCCTGGAATGGGGCGCCCTATTATGAGCAGTACTTC
CDR3: CAWNGAPYYEQYF

length: 14
size: once
J: TRBJ1-3
V: TRBV20-1
D: -
DNA: TGCAGTGCTAGAGATCCCGGGGCCGGAAACACCATATATTTT
CDR3: CSARDPGAGNTIYF

length: 16
size: -
J: TRBJ2-3
V: TRBV4-3
D: TRBD2
DNA: TGCGCCAGCAGCCCCACCCTCACTAGCGTTGCAGATACGCAGTATTTT
CDR3: CASSPTLTSVADTQYF

length: 14
size: -
J: TRBJ2-1
V: TRBV9
D: TRBD1
DNA: TGTGCCAGCAGCGAGGGGGACAGCCCTAATGAGCAGTTCTTC
CDR3: CASSEGDSPNEQFF

length: 12
size: -
J: TRBJ2-3
V: TRBV4-2
D: -
DNA: TGTGCCAGCAGCCAGCGCCCCGATACGCAGTATTTT
CDR3: CASSQRPDTQYF

length: 12
size: -
J: TRBJ2-1
V: TRBV2
D: -
DNA: TGTGCCAGCAGTGTAAGCCGCGGGGAGCAGTTCTTC
CDR3: CASSVSRGEQFF

length: 13
size: -
J: TRBJ2-3
V: TRBV6-1
D: -
DNA: TGTGCCAGCAGTGCTTACAGTCCAGATACGCAGTATTTT
CDR3: CASSAYSPDTQYF

length: 14
size: -
J: TRBJ1-2
V: TRBV27
D: -
DNA: TGTGCCAGCAGTCTCTTCTCGGGAGTAGATGGCTACACCTTC
CDR3: CASSLFSGVDGYTF

length: 13
size: few
J: TRBJ2-7
V: TRBV7-2
D: -
DNA: TGTGCCAGCAGCTTAGACGGAGCCGGCGAGCAGTACTTC
CDR3: CASSLDGAGEQYF

length: 14
size: few
J: TRBJ1-3
V: TRBV13
D: -
DNA: TGTGCCAGCAGCCCCTCATCGGCTGGAAACACCATATATTTT
CDR3: CASSPSSAGNTIYF

length: 16
size: -
J: TRBJ1-4
V: TRBV20-1
D: TRBD1
DNA: TGCAGTGCTAGAGATGAGGGGGCGAGACGGAATGAAAAACTGTTTTTT
CDR3: CSARDEGARRNEKLFF

length: 13
size: -
J: TRBJ2-3
V: TRBV7-3
D: -
DNA: TGTGCCAGCAGCTTAAAGGGTACAGATACGCAGTATTTT
CDR3: CASSLKGTDTQYF

length: 13
size: -
J: TRBJ2-5
V: TRBV19
D: -
DNA: TGTGCCAGTAGTATTCTGGAGCAAGAGACCCAGTACTTC
CDR3: CASSILEQETQYF

length: 13
size: -
J: TRBJ1-1
V: TRBV12-3/TRBV12-4
D: -
DNA: TGTGCCAGCAGGGAGGCCCTGAACACTGAAGCTTTCTTT
CDR3: CASREALNTEAFF

length: 14
size: once
J: TRBJ2-1
V: TRBV5-6
D: TRBD1
DNA: TGTGCCAGCAGCTTCCGGACAGGGGGCTATGAGCAGTTCTTC
CDR3: CASSFRTGGYEQFF

length: 15
size: -
J: TRBJ1-1
V: TRBV4-3
D: -
DNA: TGCGCCAGCAGCCAAGATGTCCAGGGGAGGACTGAAGCTTTCTTT
CDR3: CASSQDVQGRTEAFF

length: 15
size: -
J: TRBJ2-2
V: TRBV7-2
D: -
DNA: TGTGCCAGCAGCTTTCCTAGAATGGACGCCGGGGAGCTGTTTTTT
CDR3: CASSFPRMDAGELFF

length: 13
size: few
J: TRBJ1-5
V: TRBV2
D: -
DNA: TGTGCCAGCAGTGAAAGGCTCTATCAGCCCCAGCATTTT
CDR3: CASSERLYQPQHF

length: 16
size: -
J: TRBJ2-5
V: TRBV29-1
D: -
DNA: TGCAGCGTTGAAGATCTCGGAGGACCGTACCAAGAGACCCAGTACTTC
CDR3: CSVEDLGGPYQETQYF

length: 15
size: -
J: TRBJ1-2
V: TRBV21-1
D: -
DNA: TGTGCCAGCAGCAGGTACAGGGGGCCCAACTATGGCTACACCTTC
CDR3: CASSRYRGPNYGYTF

length: 16
size: -
J: TRBJ2-3
V: TRBV27
D: TRBD2
DNA: TGTGCCAGCAGTCTCGATCCAGCGGGAGTGCCAGATACGCAGTATTTT
CDR3: CASSLDPAGVPDTQYF

length: 15
size: -
J: TRBJ2-1
V: TRBV9
D: -
DNA: TGTGCCAGCAGCGTAGCAGGGGGGTCCTACAATGAGCAGTTCTTC
CDR3: CASSVAGGSYNEQFF

length: 13
size: -
J: TRBJ1-2
V: TRBV6-5
D: -
DNA: TGTGCCAGCAGTCCCTCAGGGGTCGATGGCTACACCTTC
CDR3: CASSPSGVDGYTF

length: 18
size: -
J: TRBJ1-5
V: TRBV21-1
D: -
DNA: TGTGCCAGCAGCAAAACGGGATGGGAGGGAGGGCTGAATCAGCCCCAGCATTTT
CDR3: CASSKTGWEGGLNQPQHF

length: 14
size: -
J: TRBJ1-1
V: TRBV7-9
D: -
DNA: TGTGCCAGCAGCTTATTGGTGGAGAACACTGAAGCTTTCTTT
CDR3: CASSLLVENTEAFF